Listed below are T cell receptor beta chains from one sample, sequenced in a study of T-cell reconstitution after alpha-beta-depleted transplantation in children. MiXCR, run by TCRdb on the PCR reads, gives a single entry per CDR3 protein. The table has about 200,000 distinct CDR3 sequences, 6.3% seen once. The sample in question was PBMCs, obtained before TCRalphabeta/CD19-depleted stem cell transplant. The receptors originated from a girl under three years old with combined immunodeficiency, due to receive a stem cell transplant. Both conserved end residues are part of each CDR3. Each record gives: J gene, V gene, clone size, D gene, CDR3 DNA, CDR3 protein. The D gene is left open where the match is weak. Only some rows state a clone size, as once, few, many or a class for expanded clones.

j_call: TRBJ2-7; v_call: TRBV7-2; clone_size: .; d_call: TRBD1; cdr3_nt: TGTGCCAGCAGCTTACTCCGGCGCCAGGGGGCGAGGGACGAGCAGTACTTC; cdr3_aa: CASSLLRRQGARDEQYF
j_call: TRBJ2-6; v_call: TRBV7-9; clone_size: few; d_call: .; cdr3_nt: TGTGCCAGCGGCCCTGGCTCTGGGGCCAACGTCCTGACTTTC; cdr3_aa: CASGPGSGANVLTF
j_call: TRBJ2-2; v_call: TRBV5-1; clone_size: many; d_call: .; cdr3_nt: TGCGCCAGCAGCTGGACCCTCGACACCGGGGAGCTGTTTTTT; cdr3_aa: CASSWTLDTGELFF
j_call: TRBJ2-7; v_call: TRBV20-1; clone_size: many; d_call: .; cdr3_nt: TGCAGTGCTAGATCTCCAGTGCCGGGGAGCTCCTACGAGCAGTACTTC; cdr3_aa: CSARSPVPGSSYEQYF
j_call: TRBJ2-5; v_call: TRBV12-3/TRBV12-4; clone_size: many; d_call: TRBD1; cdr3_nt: TGTGCCAGCAGTTTTTATGAGACAGGGGTAAAAGAGACCCAGTACTTC; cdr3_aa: CASSFYETGVKETQYF
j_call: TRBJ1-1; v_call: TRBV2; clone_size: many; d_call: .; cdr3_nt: TGTGCCAGCAGTGAACGACAGATTATGGCTTTCTTT; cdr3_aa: CASSERQIMAFF
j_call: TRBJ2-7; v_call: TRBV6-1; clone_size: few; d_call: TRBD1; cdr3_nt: TGTGCCAGCAGTGAAGAAAGGACAGGGGTCGACCTGACCGAGCAGTACTTC; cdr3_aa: CASSEERTGVDLTEQYF
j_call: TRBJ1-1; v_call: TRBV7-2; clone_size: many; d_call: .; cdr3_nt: TGTGCCAGCAGCTTAGGGGGAATTCGTCGGCTGAACACTGAAGCTTTCTTT; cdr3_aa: CASSLGGIRRLNTEAFF
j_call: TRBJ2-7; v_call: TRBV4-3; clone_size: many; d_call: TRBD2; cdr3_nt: TGCGCCAGCAGCCAAGTGACTAGCGGGGGGGCCTGGGAGCAGTACTTC; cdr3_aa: CASSQVTSGGAWEQYF
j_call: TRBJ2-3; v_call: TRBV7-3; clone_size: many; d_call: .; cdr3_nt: TGTGCCAGCAGCTCCCTACATAGCACAGATACGCAGTATTTT; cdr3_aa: CASSSLHSTDTQYF
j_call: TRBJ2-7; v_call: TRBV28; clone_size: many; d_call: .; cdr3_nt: TGTGCCAGCAGTTTGAGCGGAGATTACGAGCAGTACTTC; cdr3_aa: CASSLSGDYEQYF
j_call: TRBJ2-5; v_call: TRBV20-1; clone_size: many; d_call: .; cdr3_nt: TGCAGTGCTCAGCTGAATATTCCGACCCAAGAGACCCAGTACTTC; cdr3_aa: CSAQLNIPTQETQYF
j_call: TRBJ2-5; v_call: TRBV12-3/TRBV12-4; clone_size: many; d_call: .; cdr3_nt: TGTGCCAGCAGTTTCAGGGTGGAGACCCAGTACTTC; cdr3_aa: CASSFRVETQYF
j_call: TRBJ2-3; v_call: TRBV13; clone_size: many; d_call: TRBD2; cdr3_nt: TGTGCCAGCAGCACCCTTGATCGGACTAGCGAATATTTT; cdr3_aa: CASSTLDRTSEYF
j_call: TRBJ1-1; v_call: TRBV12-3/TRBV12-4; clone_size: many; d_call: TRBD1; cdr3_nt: TGTGCCAGCACACCAGGGGGTGTGAACACTGAAGCTTTCTTT; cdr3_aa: CASTPGGVNTEAFF
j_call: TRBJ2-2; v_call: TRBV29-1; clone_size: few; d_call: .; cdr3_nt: TGCAGCGTTGATGCCGGGAAGAACACCGGGGAGCTGTTTTTT; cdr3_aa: CSVDAGKNTGELFF
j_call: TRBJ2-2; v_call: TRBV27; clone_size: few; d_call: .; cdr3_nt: TGTGCCAGCAGTATCTCTCATTCCCGACAGAACACCGGGGAGCTGTTTTTT; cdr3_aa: CASSISHSRQNTGELFF
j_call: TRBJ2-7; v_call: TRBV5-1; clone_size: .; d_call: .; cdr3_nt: TGCGCCAGCAGCTTGAGAGGACCCTCCGACGAGCAGTACTTC; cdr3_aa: CASSLRGPSDEQYF